Listed here is a single TCR beta chain. This entry is derived from a study of T cell changes during pregnancy in multiple sclerosis. Only in-frame clones appear in the TCRdb table, and some are missing; sequencing was by immunoSEQ multiplex PCR. The profile shows about 72,000 clones, 91% of them singletons. The V and J ends lost 9 bases and 0 bases, in that order; junction bases with no gene match: 14. The CDR3 sequence is 18 residues long. CDR1 and CDR2 (germline): MRHNA, SNTAGT. This chain uses TRBV6-4 with TRBJ2-4, with 10 nucleotides matching TRBD2. Sequencing used peripheral blood, obtained in the second trimester of pregnancy. The clonotype comes from a female donor with multiple sclerosis, enrolled in a pregnancy study. CDR3 DNA: TGTGCCAGACCCTTTAGCGGGGGGCAAGGTATAGCCAAAAACATTCAGTACTTC. As protein: CARPFSGGQGIAKNIQYF.